The present T cell receptor (beta chain) was sequenced within a study of blood T cell repertoires in COVID-19. The overall study: Samples of COVID-19 (acute and convalescent) were obtained from the United States, Italy and Spain. In each case, the material was cDNA or gDNA derived from T cells, B-cell-depleted T cells, or PBMCs.

As handled by the study authors: Reference gene primer amplification in the assay estimated nucleated cell counts. Generated by immunoSEQ multiplex PCR, the TCRdb table keeps only in-frame clones and is missing some. That table is the source of V, J and clone size, and D and trimming were worked out from the DNA. The repertoire has some 150,000 clones, roughly nine tenths of them found once; the top ten carry about 16%. This clone showed up just once. The CDR3 length is 15 residues. J lost 4 bases, V lost 1 base, and 3 bases had no gene match. CDR1 is SGDLS, CDR2 YYNGEE, per germline. The chain links TRBV9 to TRBJ2-3, with 10 bases that match TRBD2. Sequences were obtained from peripheral blood. The TCR was taken from a woman in her thirties or forties with acute or convalescent COVID-19. The CDR3 region is CASSVISGGADTQYF. In DNA, the CDR3 is TGTGCCAGCAGCGTAATCAGCGGGGGGGCAGATACGCAGTATTTT.